Presented here are 12 T cell receptor beta chains from one specimen sequenced in a study of CD8 T cells in ankylosing spondylitis. TCRdb re-called the 5' RACE reads with MiXCR, one entry per CDR3 protein. This table has about 140,000 distinct CDR3 sequences, approximately 7.4% appearing once. Sample: blood, either unsorted or a sorted T cell fraction (not recorded which). These receptors all stem from a female donor with ankylosing spondylitis or in good health (not recorded which).

This clonotype has ten or more counts. The J gene is TRBJ1-1, the V gene TRBV7-3, with a weak D call TRBD1 (6 bases). Germline V gives CDR1 SGHTA, CDR2 FQGTGA. This CDR3 is built from 13 residues. The V end lost 1 base, the J end lost 8 bases, and 11 bases lay between the germline ends. The CDR3 sequence: CASSLNLDREAFF. CDR3 nucleotides: TGTGCCAGCAGCTTAAATCTCGACAGGGAAGCTTTCTTT.

This clonotype was counted many times. The chain uses TRBV4-1 and TRBJ1-4; the D is unclear. The CDR3 contains 15 residues. Germline CDR1 MGHRA, CDR2 YSYEKL. The V end lost 1 base, the J end lost 4 bases, and 10 bases lay between the germline ends. CDR3 sequence (DNA): TGCGCCAGCAGCCAAGCGCGGCAGCTTAATGAAAAACTGTTTTTT. It specifies CASSQARQLNEKLFF.

The chain carries TRBV4-2 and TRBJ1-1; a possible D gene is TRBD1 (6 bases). Trimming removed 0 bases at V and 1 base at J, with 9 bases between. This CDR3 contains 15 residues. Germline assignment: CDR1 LGHNA and CDR2 YNFKEQ. CDR3 nucleotides: TGTGCCAGCAGCCAAGATGGGACACGGAACACTGAAGCTTTCTTT. This codes for CASSQDGTRNTEAFF.

This clonotype was seen ten or more times. The gene calls are TRBV12-3 or TRBV12-4 and TRBJ2-7; TRBD1 aligns across 9 bases. Trimming at V came to 6 bases and at J to 4 bases, leaving 7 bases not matched to a gene. This CDR3 contains 14 residues. This CDR3 reads CASSGTGRGYEQYF. Written as DNA, the CDR3 is TGTGCCAGCAGCGGGACAGGGCGAGGATACGAGCAGTACTTC.

The genes are TRBV2 and TRBJ2-5; no reliable D call. Germline values: CDR1 SNHLY, CDR2 FYNNEI. V was cut by 1 base and J by 7 bases, with 10 bases left in between. The CDR3 runs to 13 residues. The CDR3 nucleotides are TGTGCCAGCAGTGAAGGTGGTCCAGGGACCCAGTACTTC. It translates to CASSEGGPGTQYF. The variable domain in full, with the rest retrieved from reference TRBV2 and TRBJ2-5, is EPEVTQTPSHQVTQMGQEVILRCVPISNHLYFYWYRQILGQKVEFLVSFYNNEISEKSEIFDDQFSVERPDGSNFTLKIRSTKLEDSAMYFCASSEGGPGTQYFGPGTRLLVL.

This clonotype was seen a few times. The chain combines TRBV12-3 or TRBV12-4 with TRBJ2-5, with 11 nucleotides matching TRBD2. CDR3 length: 19 amino acids. J gave up 2 bases and V 4 bases, and 15 bases lay outside the gene matches. CDR3: CASSSPPGLAGTSQETQYF. The CDR3 DNA follows: TGTGCCAGCAGTTCCCCCCCTGGACTAGCGGGCACCTCACAAGAGACCCAGTACTTC.

Ten or more counts support this clonotype. The rearrangement links TRBV6-1 to TRBJ1-6, with D possibly TRBD1 on 5 matching bases. CDR3 length equals 15 residues. CDR1 is MNHNS and CDR2 is SASEGT in the germline V gene. V lost 2 bases to trimming and J lost 8 bases, with 13 bases between them. CDR3 sequence reads: CASSEYGARDSPLHF. The CDR3 DNA reads as TGTGCCAGCAGTGAATACGGGGCGAGGGATTCACCCCTCCACTTT.

This clonotype occurred many times. V usage is TRBV3-1 and J usage is TRBJ1-6; D gene uncertain. V lost 2 bases to trimming and J lost 16 bases, with 15 bases between them. Germline V gene sequence: CDR1 LGHDT, CDR2 YNNKEL (reference sequence). The CDR3 length is 13 residues. CDR3 region: CASSQYSAEWLHF. CDR3 sequence (DNA): TGTGCCAGCAGCCAATATTCTGCTGAGTGGCTCCACTTT.

The sample holds many counts of this clonotype. The CDR3 DNA follows: TGTGCCAGCAGTTACGACCCCACCCATAATGAAAAACTGTTTTTT. Translated, it gives CASSYDPTHNEKLFF. The chain has TRBV6-5 and TRBJ1-4; D is undetermined. V lost 2 bases and J lost 4, with 11 bases in between. Germline V lookup: CDR1 MNHEY, CDR2 SVGAGI. The CDR3 is 15 amino acids.

This clonotype was counted many times. The chain has TRBV6-4 and TRBJ2-3, with TRBD1 matching 8 bases. With 0 bases clipped from V and 1 base from J, the junction kept 3 bases outside the gene matches. This CDR3 has 16 amino acids. Germline V CDR1 and CDR2: MRHNA, SNTAGT. The CDR3 spells CASSDSGTGGTDTQYF. In DNA form, the CDR3 reads TGTGCCAGCAGTGACTCCGGGACAGGCGGCACAGATACGCAGTATTTT.

This clonotype was observed at least ten times. V gene TRBV10-3 combines with J gene TRBJ2-5; the D call may be TRBD1 or TRBD2 (6 bases each). CDR1 and CDR2 (germline): ENHRY, SYGVKD. This CDR3 is 14 amino acids long. The V end was cut by 8 bases, the J end by 3 bases, with 16 bases between. The CDR3 DNA sequence: TGTGCCATCTCACCTGGGGGGCAGGAAGAGACCCAGTACTTC. Translated, it gives CAISPGGQEETQYF.

This clonotype was recorded at least ten times. CDR3 amino acids: CASNGGLGSPLHF. The CDR3 DNA follows: TGTGCCAGCAACGGGGGATTGGGGTCACCCCTCCACTTT. The V call is TRBV4-2, the J call TRBJ1-6, with D tentatively TRBD1 (5 bases). V was trimmed by 7 bases and J by 10 bases, leaving 14 bases between them. The V gene's germline CDR1 is LGHNA and CDR2 YNFKEQ. The length of the CDR3 is 13 residues.